These 25 T cell receptor beta chains came from one sample sequenced in a study of cytomegalovirus exposure and HLA in healthy donors. Primers: 60 Vbeta forward and 13 Jbeta reverse. Repertoires were generated with immunoSEQ multiplex PCR, while TCRdb's copy carries only in-frame clones and drops some. Altogether more than 80,000 clones are present, 60% to 80% being singletons, with the ten largest covering less than 0.95%. Material for sequencing was PBMCs. These receptors were obtained from a boy aged 5-17 years in good health and CMV-seronegative.

The rearrangement uses TRBV27 and TRBJ2-1, with 11 bases that match TRBD2. The CDR3 loop spans 15 amino acids. The germline V gene encodes CDR1 MNHEY and CDR2 SMNVEV (reference sequence). The trim removed 6 bases at V and 6 bases at J, leaving 7 bases unmatched. The CDR3 DNA reads as TGTGCCAGCAGGTTAGCGGGAGGGGTCGGCAATGAGCAGTTCTTC. This encodes CASRLAGGVGNEQFF.

This clone was found a few times. V gene TRBV19 combines with J gene TRBJ2-3; TRBD2 might be the D (5 bases). The CDR3 covers 15 residues. Germline V gives CDR1 LNHDA, CDR2 SQIVND (reference sequence). V lost 3 bases and J 4 bases, leaving 14 bases between the germline ends. The CDR3 coding sequence is TGTGCCAGTAGTATCAACTCCGGACTTTCAGATACGCAGTATTTT. Translating it yields CASSINSGLSDTQYF.

The chain is built from TRBV5-1 and TRBJ1-1; 11 nucleotides line up with TRBD1. Germline V lookup: CDR1 SGHRS, CDR2 YFSETQ. The CDR3 has 14 residues. The V segment lost 4 bases and the J segment 5 bases; nucleotides outside the gene matches: 4. The CDR3 DNA is TGCGCCAGCAGCATAAGGGACAGGGGGACTGAAGCTTTCTTT. Residues: CASSIRDRGTEAFF.

A few counts support this clone. The chain recombines TRBV4-1 with TRBJ2-7, with unresolved D. The germline V gene encodes CDR1 MGHRA and CDR2 YSYEKL. V dropped 2 bases and J dropped 6 bases, with 14 bases sitting between them. The CDR3 runs 14 residues. The CDR3, as DNA: TGCGCCAGCAGCCAACCTAAGCGAGGATTCGAGCAGTACTTC. This encodes CASSQPKRGFEQYF.

This sequence joins TRBV30 and TRBJ1-1; D is perhaps TRBD1 (5 bases). V was cut by 2 bases and J by 1 base, with 5 bases left in between. CDR1 GTSNPN and CDR2 SVGIG come from the germline V gene (reference sequence). The CDR3 loop spans 12 amino acids. The CDR3 here is CAWSQGNTEAFF. As DNA, the CDR3 is TGTGCCTGGAGTCAGGGGAACACTGAAGCTTTCTTT.

This sequence joins TRBV7-9 and TRBJ2-7, with 7 bases that match TRBD1. There are 14 residues in the CDR3. V lost 4 bases and J lost 8; bases outside the gene matches: 11. Germline CDR1 SEHNR, CDR2 FQNEAQ (reference sequence). As DNA, the CDR3 is TGTGCCAGCAGCTCTTATACCGACAGGGAAAAGCAGTACTTC. Translating it yields CASSSYTDREKQYF.

The chain carries TRBV5-4 and TRBJ2-2, with TRBD1 matching over 11 bases. Germline lookup yields CDR1 SGHNT and CDR2 YYREEE (reference sequence). V shed 4 bases and J 5 bases; nucleotides not matched to a gene: 4. The CDR3 has 15 amino acids. This CDR3 reads CASSPDRGHTGELFF. The DNA for the CDR3 is TGTGCCAGCAGCCCGGACAGGGGGCATACCGGGGAGCTGTTTTTT.

This chain connects TRBV7-2 to TRBJ2-7; a weak D match, TRBD2 (6 bases). V was pared by 4 bases and J by 6 bases, with 13 bases between. Germline CDR1 is SGHTA and CDR2 is FQGNSA. This CDR3 is built from 13 residues. The CDR3 sequence: CASSSGLTTEQYF. CDR3 bases: TGTGCCAGCAGCTCGGGACTGACAACCGAGCAGTACTTC.

The chain uses TRBV5-8 and TRBJ2-5; 11 nucleotides line up with TRBD2. This CDR3 comprises 17 residues. Germline values: CDR1 SGHTS, CDR2 YDEGEE. With V trimmed by 4 bases and J by 1 base, 9 bases remained unmatched. The CDR3 DNA follows: TGTGCCAGCAGCCTGCGGGAGACTAGCGGGGCCCAAGAGACCCAGTACTTC. Translation: CASSLRETSGAQETQYF.

This chain links TRBV9 with TRBJ2-2; D is undetermined. The V and J ends lost 0 bases and 3 bases respectively, with 3 bases between them. CDR3 size: 13 residues. Germline V lookup: CDR1 SGDLS, CDR2 YYNGEE. This CDR3 is CASSVVDTGELFF. Written as DNA, the CDR3 is TGTGCCAGCAGCGTAGTAGACACCGGGGAGCTGTTTTTT.

This sequence joins TRBV15 and TRBJ1-2; 8 bases line up with TRBD1. The J segment lost 4 bases and the V segment lost 2 bases, leaving 0 bases of the junction unmatched. The CDR3 extends over 13 amino acids. Germline V CDR1 and CDR2: LNHNV, YYDKDF (reference sequence). CDR3 residues: CATSRQGAYGYTF. In DNA, the CDR3 is TGTGCCACCAGCAGACAGGGGGCCTATGGCTACACCTTC.

V usage is TRBV27 and J usage is TRBJ2-1; perhaps TRBD1 as D (6 bases). The CDR3 runs to 14 residues. Between the trimmed V and J ends, which lost 3 bases and 2 bases, there was a span of 8 bases. Germline V gives CDR1 MNHEY, CDR2 SMNVEV (reference sequence). CDR3 protein: CASSFEGAYNEQFF. The DNA of the CDR3 is TGTGCCAGCAGTTTTGAGGGGGCCTACAATGAGCAGTTCTTC.

The V and J genes are TRBV28 and TRBJ1-2; D ambiguous. Germline V gene lookup returns CDR1 MDHEN and CDR2 SYDVKM. CDR3 size: 16 residues. V was pared by 3 bases and J by 0 bases, with 14 bases between. CDR3 sequence: CASSFPEHEANYGYTF. CDR3 nucleotide sequence: TGTGCCAGCAGTTTTCCGGAGCACGAAGCTAACTATGGCTACACCTTC.

The CDR3 protein is CASSRTLLDEQYF. The CDR3 coding sequence is TGTGCCAGCAGCCGGACACTATTAGACGAGCAGTACTTC. The chain employs TRBV7-2 and TRBJ2-7; a possible D gene is TRBD1 (5 bases). Trimming took 5 bases from V and 5 from J, leaving 13 bases between them. The V gene's germline CDR1 is SGHTA and CDR2 FQGNSA. The CDR3 sequence is 13 residues long.

This clone occurred once. The chain is built from TRBV7-9 and TRBJ1-5; 8 positions agree with TRBD1. Germline lookup yields CDR1 SEHNR and CDR2 FQNEAQ (reference sequence). V lost 4 bases to trimming and J lost 6 bases; unmatched junction nucleotides: 14. This CDR3 contains 17 residues. The CDR3 DNA follows: TGTGCCAGCAGCTCGGCCCAGACAGGGGACCCGCTTCAGCCCCAGCATTTT. Its translation: CASSSAQTGDPLQPQHF.

V gene TRBV11-2 combines with J gene TRBJ1-1, with D perhaps TRBD1 (5 bases). The V end lost 2 bases, the J end lost 4 bases, and 8 bases lay between the germline ends. The CDR3 totals 13 residues. Germline CDR1 SGHAT, CDR2 FQNNGV. In nucleotides, the CDR3 is TGTGCCAGCAGCTTACGGGGGACCACTGAAGCTTTCTTT. Translating gives CASSLRGTTEAFF.

The table lists this clone with a count of one. V is TRBV27 and J is TRBJ1-5; 9 nucleotides agree with TRBD1. CDR1 and CDR2 from the germline V gene are MNHEY and SMNVEV (reference sequence). V trimming: 6 bases; J trimming: 7 bases; junction bases outside the gene matches: 13. The CDR3 extends over 16 amino acids. This CDR3 is CASSEITGTGRQPQHF. Written as DNA, the CDR3 is TGTGCCAGCAGCGAAATCACCGGGACAGGGAGACAGCCCCAGCATTTT.

The J gene is TRBJ2-1, the V gene TRBV28; 12 nucleotides align to TRBD1. This CDR3 has 14 residues. The V gene's germline CDR1 is MDHEN and CDR2 SYDVKM. V shed 7 bases and J 10 bases; nucleotides not matched to a gene: 8. CDR3 DNA: TGTGCCAGCAAAGGGACAGGGGGCTGGGGGGAGCAGTTCTTC. It specifies CASKGTGGWGEQFF.

The sample holds a few counts of this clone. Other DNA sequences in this sample translate to the same CDR3. The V call is TRBV6-5, the J call TRBJ2-5; 8 bases map to TRBD1. The V gene's germline CDR1 is MNHEY and CDR2 SVGAGI. The V and J ends lost 8 bases and 5 bases, in that order; junction bases with no gene match: 4. The CDR3 totals 12 residues. CDR3 sequence reads: CASQGAGETQYF. CDR3 nucleotide sequence: TGTGCCAGCCAGGGGGCCGGGGAGACCCAGTACTTC.

This clone was seen a handful of times. The gene calls are TRBV5-1 and TRBJ1-3; D is ambiguous. The CDR3 has 15 amino acids. V was pared by 2 bases and J by 0 bases, with 9 bases between. In germline, CDR1 is SGHRS, CDR2 YFSETQ. For the CDR3, the DNA is TGCGCCAGCAGCTTTACGGGGAGCTCTGGAAACACCATATATTTT. It yields the protein CASSFTGSSGNTIYF.

The chain employs TRBV5-1 and TRBJ2-7; possible D gene TRBD2, 7 bases. This CDR3 region has 16 residues. The V and J ends lost 1 base and 5 bases respectively, with 19 bases between them. Germline V gene sequence: CDR1 SGHRS, CDR2 YFSETQ. CDR3 amino acids: CASSLPLGGGGDEQYF. As DNA, the CDR3 is TGCGCCAGCAGCTTGCCCCTTGGGGGGGGCGGCGACGAGCAGTACTTC.

The chain is built from TRBV5-6 and TRBJ2-7; the D is unclear. Trimming removed 2 bases at V and 0 bases at J, with 3 bases between. Germline-derived CDR1 and CDR2 are SGHDT and YYEEEE. This CDR3 has 12 residues. The CDR3 coding sequence is TGTGCCAGCAGCTTTATCTCCTACGAGCAGTACTTC. Encoded protein: CASSFISYEQYF.

The chain employs TRBV27 and TRBJ1-1; 10 nucleotides line up with TRBD1. V dropped 3 bases and J dropped 1; count of bases not matched to a gene: 8. Germline assignment: CDR1 MNHEY and CDR2 SMNVEV (reference sequence). CDR3 length: 17 amino acids. CDR3 protein: CASSFFPGQGKNTEAFF. The CDR3 region has the DNA TGTGCCAGCAGTTTTTTTCCGGGACAGGGGAAGAACACTGAAGCTTTCTTT.

The J gene is TRBJ2-2, the V gene TRBV4-1; 9 nucleotides match TRBD2. V shed 6 bases and J 2 bases; nucleotides not matched to a gene: 10. Germline CDR1 is MGHRA and CDR2 is YSYEKL. The CDR3 contains 17 residues. The CDR3 region has the DNA TGCGCCAGCAGACAAACGCGGGAGGGCCGAAACACCGGGGAGCTGTTTTTT. As protein: CASRQTREGRNTGELFF.

Regarding this clone: In this CDR3 the conserved last residue, phenylalanine or tryptophan, is missing, so a read error is likely. The chain joins TRBV6-6 to TRBJ1-1; 9 bases agree with TRBD1. There are 16 residues in the CDR3. CDR1 and CDR2 (germline): MNHNY, SVGAGI (reference sequence). Losses at the gene ends were 2 bases for V and 1 base for J; bases not matched to a gene: 5. The CDR3 DNA sequence: TGTGCCAGCAGTTACCCTAAACAGGGGGCGAACACTGAAGCTTTCGTT. Translating it yields CASSYPKQGANTEAFV.